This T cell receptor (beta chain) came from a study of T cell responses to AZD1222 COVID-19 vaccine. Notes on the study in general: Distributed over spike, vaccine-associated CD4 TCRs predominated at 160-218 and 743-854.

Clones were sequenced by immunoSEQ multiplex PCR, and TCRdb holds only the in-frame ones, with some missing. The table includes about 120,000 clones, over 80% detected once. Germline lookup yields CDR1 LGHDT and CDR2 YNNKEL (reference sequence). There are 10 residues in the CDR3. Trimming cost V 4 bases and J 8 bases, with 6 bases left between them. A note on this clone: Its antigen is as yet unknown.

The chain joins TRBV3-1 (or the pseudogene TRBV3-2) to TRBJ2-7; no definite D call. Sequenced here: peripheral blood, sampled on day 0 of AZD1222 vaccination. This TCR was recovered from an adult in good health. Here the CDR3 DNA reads TGTGCCAGCAGCCCGCGGAAGCAGTACTTC. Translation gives CASSPRKQYF.